One sample yielded the 22 T cell receptor beta chains listed below, sequenced in a study of blood T cell repertoires in COVID-19. Clones were sequenced by immunoSEQ multiplex PCR, and TCRdb holds only the in-frame ones, with some missing. The sample contains 150,000 to 200,000 clones, around four fifths of which appear only once. Sequencing was done on a sample of PBMCs or T cells enriched from blood (not recorded which). These receptors originate from a woman between 50 and 59 years old who had recovered from COVID-19.

This chain links TRBV10-1 with TRBJ2-3; 9 nucleotides line up with TRBD2. Per germline, CDR1 WNHNN and CDR2 SYGVQD (reference sequence). V was clipped by 2 bases and J by 2 bases; unmatched bases: 20. The CDR3 covers 21 residues. The CDR3 sequence is CASSEPPVSLSGRCVTDTQYF. In DNA form, the CDR3 reads TGCGCCAGCAGTGAGCCCCCAGTGAGCCTCAGCGGGAGGTGTGTCACAGATACGCAGTATTTT.

This sequence joins TRBV20-1 and TRBJ1-3, with D maybe TRBD1 (5 bases). V lost 3 bases to trimming and J lost 4 bases, with 7 bases between them. Germline V gene lookup returns CDR1 DFQATT and CDR2 SNEGSKA (reference sequence). The CDR3 is 12 amino acids. CDR3 DNA: TGCAGTGCTAGTCGACAGGGAAACACCATATATTTT. It specifies CSASRQGNTIYF.

V is TRBV4-3 and J is TRBJ2-2; tentatively, D is TRBD1 (5 bases). Germline values: CDR1 LGHNA, CDR2 YSLEER. The CDR3 is 14 amino acids. V lost 3 bases to trimming and J lost 3 bases, with 8 bases between them. In DNA, the CDR3 is TGCGCCAGCAGCCATGGGGCGTACACCGGGGAGCTGTTTTTT. It specifies CASSHGAYTGELFF.

The rearrangement links TRBV7-2 to TRBJ1-2; 10 bases fit TRBD1. CDR3 length: 14 residues. In germline, CDR1 is SGHTA, CDR2 FQGNSA. The V gene end was trimmed by 4 bases and the J gene end by 7 bases; junction bases not matched to a gene: 6. CDR3 nucleotide sequence: TGTGCCAGCAGCTACGGACAGGGGGAGGGTGGCTACACCTTC. Its protein product is CASSYGQGEGGYTF.

This clone appeared once. The rearrangement links TRBV19 to TRBJ1-5; D remains ambiguous. CDR1 LNHDA and CDR2 SQIVND come from the germline V gene (reference sequence). Between the trimmed V and J ends, which lost 5 bases and 3 bases, there was a span of 14 bases. The CDR3 is made up of 15 amino acids. CDR3: CASSPGWAFNQPQHF. Here the CDR3 DNA reads TGTGCCAGTAGTCCCGGTTGGGCGTTCAATCAGCCCCAGCATTTT.

This clone has just a few counts. This chain links TRBV2 with TRBJ1-1, with 7 positions matching TRBD1. The V and J ends lost 6 bases and 1 base, in that order; junction bases with no gene match: 11. The CDR3 covers 16 residues. Germline CDR1 reads SNHLY; CDR2 reads FYNNEI. The CDR3 is CASSRRQGTGNTEAFF. CDR3 nucleotide sequence: TGTGCCAGCAGCCGAAGACAGGGCACTGGGAACACTGAAGCTTTCTTT. Together with reference TRBV2 and TRBJ1-1, the CDR3 gives the full variable domain: EPEVTQTPSHQVTQMGQEVILRCVPISNHLYFYWYRQILGQKVEFLVSFYNNEISEKSEIFDDQFSVERPDGSNFTLKIRSTKLEDSAMYFCASSRRQGTGNTEAFFGQGTRLTVV.

A single count supports this clone. The chain is built from TRBV4-1 and TRBJ1-2; 7 bases map to TRBD1. Germline assignment: CDR1 MGHRA and CDR2 YSYEKL. With V trimmed by 0 bases and J by 8 bases, 6 bases remained unmatched. The CDR3 length is 14 residues. The CDR3 is CASSQEQGLGGYTF. The DNA of the CDR3 is TGCGCCAGCAGCCAAGAACAGGGGTTGGGGGGCTACACCTTC.

This rearrangement joins TRBV29-1 to TRBJ1-2; unclear D gene. V lost 3 bases, J lost 3 bases, and 2 bases lay in between. The germline CDR1 and CDR2 sequences are SQVTM and ANQGSEA. This CDR3 has 10 amino acids. CDR3 loop: CSVDDYGYTF. CDR3 in DNA: TGCAGCGTTGACGACTATGGCTACACCTTC.

The chain couples TRBV6-2 or TRBV6-3 to TRBJ2-5, with 12 bases aligning to TRBD2. V shed 2 bases and J 3 bases; nucleotides not matched to a gene: 4. The CDR3 sequence is 16 residues long. Germline CDR1 reads MNHEY; CDR2 reads SVGEGT. CDR3 loop: CASSYARLAGEETQYF. The CDR3 DNA follows: TGTGCCAGCAGTTACGCGCGACTAGCGGGAGAAGAGACCCAGTACTTC.

This clone has just one count. The V call is TRBV19, the J call TRBJ1-1; the D gene is possibly TRBD1 (5 bases). Trimming cost V 6 bases and J 1 base, with 18 bases left between them. The germline gives CDR1 LNHDA, CDR2 SQIVND (reference sequence). The length of the CDR3 is 16 residues. The CDR3 region is CASSTGWGRANTEAFF. CDR3 nucleotides: TGTGCCAGTAGCACGGGTTGGGGCAGGGCGAACACTGAAGCTTTCTTT.

The chain combines TRBV27 with TRBJ2-7, with 9 positions matching TRBD2. Per the germline V gene, CDR1 is MNHEY and CDR2 is SMNVEV (reference sequence). The CDR3 sequence is 15 residues long. Losses at the gene ends were 2 bases for V and 4 bases for J; bases not matched to a gene: 6. CDR3 in amino acids: CASSLMASGVYEQYF. CDR3 bases: TGTGCCAGCAGTTTAATGGCTAGCGGGGTGTACGAGCAGTACTTC.

The chain is built from TRBV6-5 and TRBJ1-2; D remains unclear. Germline CDR1 MNHEY, CDR2 SVGAGI. Trimming took 2 bases from V and 4 from J, leaving 8 bases between them. The CDR3 runs to 13 residues. The CDR3 nucleotides read TGTGCCAGCAGTTACGGCGCAGGCTATGGCTACACCTTC. Protein: CASSYGAGYGYTF.

V and J are TRBV28 and TRBJ2-7, with 9 bases matching TRBD2. Trimming cost V 7 bases and J 2 bases; bases outside gene matches: 9. The CDR3 length is 15 residues. Germline CDR1 MDHEN, CDR2 SYDVKM. In DNA, the CDR3 is TGTGCCAGCACCGCCCCCCTAGCGGGGACCTACGAGCAGTACTTC. As protein: CASTAPLAGTYEQYF.

V gene TRBV5-1 combines with J gene TRBJ1-1; D is unresolved. Germline-derived CDR1 and CDR2 are SGHRS and YFSETQ. There are 15 residues in the CDR3. With 0 bases removed from V and 6 bases from J, the gap between germline ends came to 15 bases. The CDR3, as DNA: TGCGCCAGCAGCTTGGTGGTGAGCCGCGGCGCTGAAGCTTTCTTT. Translated: CASSLVVSRGAEAFF.

In regard to this clone: The junction does not match germline at one end; this may be a read error. Different DNA sequences within this sample yield the same CDR3. The V gene is TRBV10-3, the J gene TRBJ2-1; TRBD1 agrees at 7 bases. CDR1 and CDR2 from the germline V gene are ENHRY and SYGVKD. This CDR3 has 17 residues. For the CDR3, the DNA is TGTGCCATCAGTGAGTCTAGTACGGGACAGTGGGACAATGAACAGTTCTTC. It encodes CAISESSTGQWDNEQFF.

Regarding this clone: This specimen includes other DNA sequences encoding the same CDR3. The gene calls are TRBV7-2 and TRBJ1-1; D ambiguous. The CDR3 extends over 14 amino acids. Trimming took 3 bases from V and 1 from J, leaving 9 bases between them. Germline values: CDR1 SGHTA, CDR2 FQGNSA. The DNA of the CDR3 is TGTGCCAGCAGCTTGGCAGGCCAGAACACTGAAGCTTTCTTT. Amino acids: CASSLAGQNTEAFF.

The rearrangement uses TRBV6-5 and TRBJ1-5, with TRBD1 matching over 9 bases. The CDR3 contains 13 residues. CDR1 and CDR2 (germline): MNHEY, SVGAGI. The J segment lost 7 bases and the V segment lost 7 bases, leaving 5 bases of the junction unmatched. Written as DNA, the CDR3 is TGTGCCAGCACCACAGGGGGCAGCCAGCCCCAGCATTTT. Translated: CASTTGGSQPQHF.

The chain is built from TRBV7-8 and TRBJ1-2; TRBD1 matches 7 bases. CDR3 size: 14 residues. CDR1 and CDR2 (germline): SGHVS, FQNEAQ. With 5 bases clipped from V and 4 bases from J, the junction kept 7 bases outside the gene matches. The CDR3 here is CASSPPTGIYGYTF. Here the CDR3 DNA reads TGTGCCAGCAGCCCCCCGACAGGGATCTATGGCTACACCTTC.

The J gene is TRBJ1-5, the V gene TRBV3-1 (or the pseudogene TRBV3-2); the D gene is possibly TRBD1 (5 bases). The CDR3 has 14 amino acids. CDR1 LGHDT and CDR2 YNNKEL come from the germline V gene (reference sequence). V gave up 0 bases and J gave up 3 bases, with 6 bases separating them. The CDR3 reads CASSQETDNQPQHF. In DNA, the CDR3 is TGTGCCAGCAGCCAAGAGACAGACAATCAGCCCCAGCATTTT.

In this sample, this clone turned up a few times. The CDR3 here is CASSLDFNRDEQYF. The CDR3, as DNA: TGTGCCAGCAGCCTAGACTTTAACAGGGACGAGCAGTACTTC. V is TRBV7-2 and J is TRBJ2-7; a weak D match, TRBD1 (6 bases). The V gene's germline CDR1 is SGHTA and CDR2 FQGNSA. Deletions cut 5 bases from V and 5 bases from J, with 16 bases between. The CDR3 consists of 14 residues.

This rearrangement joins TRBV6-6 to TRBJ1-4; D gene unclear. The CDR3 runs 14 residues. CDR1 and CDR2 (germline): MNHNY, SVGAGI (reference sequence). Between the trimmed V and J ends, which lost 2 bases and 5 bases, there was a span of 9 bases. The CDR3 bases are TGTGCCAGCAGTTACGGCCAACAGAATGAAAAACTGTTTTTT. Amino acid sequence: CASSYGQQNEKLFF.

This clone was found a few times. The chain has TRBV18 and TRBJ2-7; tentative D call: TRBD2 (5 bases). Trimming removed 3 bases at V and 4 bases at J, with 16 bases between. Looked up from germline, CDR1 is KGHSH and CDR2 is LQKENI. The CDR3 totals 15 residues. CDR3 bases: TGTGCCAGCTCACCCACGCACGGAGAGGGATACGAGCAGTACTTC. This gives the protein CASSPTHGEGYEQYF.